This T cell receptor beta chain was captured in a study of CD8 T cells in Susac syndrome. Points from the study as a whole: The study conceded that relatively few individuals underwent its TCR sequencing and HLA analysis.

The V gene's germline CDR1 is DFQATT and CDR2 SNEGSKA (reference sequence). The CDR3 is 17 amino acids. V dropped 0 bases and J dropped 0 bases, with 15 bases sitting between them. RNA totalling roughly 0.45 to 1 ug underwent reverse transcription with random hexamers. Amplification of TCR beta CDR3 was carried out by immunoSEQ multiplex PCR, which covered 54 Vbeta and 13 Jbeta segments. Using its own MiXCR run on the immunoSEQ multiplex PCR reads, TCRdb lists one record per CDR3 protein. The top ten hold approximately 0.15% of the sample, which has approximately 190,000 distinct CDR3 sequences, around 93% seen once. Isolation of CD8+ and CD4+ T cells was performed negatively, whereas enrichment of TEMRA cells was done by FACS. A word on this clonotype: Its antigen is as yet unknown.

This sequence was found in a human donor with Susac syndrome. This chain uses TRBV20-1 with TRBJ2-1, with a tentative D call TRBD2 (5 bases). Sequenced material: CD8+ T cells from PBMCs. The CDR3: CSARDYDSGSSYNEQFF. In nucleotides, the CDR3 is TGCAGTGCTAGAGATTATGACTCGGGGAGCTCCTACAATGAGCAGTTCTTC.